A selection of T cell receptor beta chains follows, all from one sample in a study of response to subunit inactivated influenza vaccine. TCRdb re-called the RT-PCR reads through MiXCR, storing one row per CDR3 protein. The profile shows a few hundred thousand distinct CDR3 sequences, 14% of them singletons. Here the sequenced sample was PBMCs from blood, taken approximately 13 days after vaccination. The receptors were sampled from a man aged 45 to 65 who received an inactivated influenza vaccine. Both conserved end residues are part of each CDR3. D genes are given only for firm matches. Only some rows state a clone size, as once, few, many or a class for expanded clones.

clone_size: -
v_call: TRBV2
j_call: TRBJ2-2
d_call: -
cdr3_nt: TGTGCCAACGCGGACAGACTATGGGACACCGGGGAGCTGTTTTTT
cdr3_aa: CANADRLWDTGELFF

clone_size: many
v_call: TRBV5-1
j_call: TRBJ2-1
d_call: -
cdr3_nt: TGCGCCAGCATCCCTGGACCTGGGTCGAATGAGCAGTTCTTC
cdr3_aa: CASIPGPGSNEQFF

clone_size: -
v_call: TRBV20-1
j_call: TRBJ2-3
d_call: TRBD2
cdr3_nt: TGCAGTGCTAACTATAGATCGGGACTACGAACAGATACGCAGTATTTT
cdr3_aa: CSANYRSGLRTDTQYF

clone_size: -
v_call: TRBV14
j_call: TRBJ2-1
d_call: TRBD2
cdr3_nt: TGTGCCAGCAGCCAAGATTTTGGACTAGCGGGATCGAATGAGCAGTTCTTC
cdr3_aa: CASSQDFGLAGSNEQFF

clone_size: -
v_call: TRBV6-5
j_call: TRBJ2-7
d_call: TRBD1
cdr3_nt: TGTGCCAGCAGTTACTCGTACAGGGGAGAGGTGAAGCAGTACTTC
cdr3_aa: CASSYSYRGEVKQYF

clone_size: few
v_call: TRBV28
j_call: TRBJ2-5
d_call: -
cdr3_nt: TGTGCCAGCAGTCCGACCCGCCGGAAAGAGACCCAGTACTTC
cdr3_aa: CASSPTRRKETQYF

clone_size: -
v_call: TRBV3-1
j_call: TRBJ2-3
d_call: -
cdr3_nt: TGTGCCAGCAGCCCAGCCGGGGCTAGAGGTTCGTATTTT
cdr3_aa: CASSPAGARGSYF

clone_size: many
v_call: TRBV11-2
j_call: TRBJ2-1
d_call: TRBD2
cdr3_nt: TGTGCCAGCAGCTTAGGACTAGCGGGGGGGCCCTACAATGAGCAGTTCTTC
cdr3_aa: CASSLGLAGGPYNEQFF

clone_size: -
v_call: TRBV2
j_call: TRBJ2-3
d_call: -
cdr3_nt: TGTGCCAGCACTATCGGGCCTAGCACAGATACGCAGTATTTT
cdr3_aa: CASTIGPSTDTQYF

clone_size: -
v_call: TRBV10-3
j_call: TRBJ1-6
d_call: -
cdr3_nt: TGTGCCATCAGTGAAAGGGTGGGGAATTCACCCCTCCACTTT
cdr3_aa: CAISERVGNSPLHF

clone_size: many
v_call: TRBV4-1
j_call: TRBJ1-5
d_call: -
cdr3_nt: TGCGCCAGCAGCCAGAGGACACAATCGAATCAGCCCCAGCATTTT
cdr3_aa: CASSQRTQSNQPQHF

clone_size: -
v_call: TRBV14
j_call: TRBJ2-7
d_call: -
cdr3_nt: TGTGCCAGCAGCCGAGTACTAGGTTCCTACGAGCAGTACTTC
cdr3_aa: CASSRVLGSYEQYF

clone_size: -
v_call: TRBV10-3
j_call: TRBJ2-3
d_call: -
cdr3_nt: TGTGCCATCGGGGGGGGTGGGACACTCTCGGGGACAGATACGCAGTATTTT
cdr3_aa: CAIGGGGTLSGTDTQYF

clone_size: -
v_call: TRBV10-2
j_call: TRBJ2-5
d_call: TRBD2
cdr3_nt: TGCGCCAGCAGCAATGGACTAGCGGGGTCAGAGACCCAGTACTTC
cdr3_aa: CASSNGLAGSETQYF

clone_size: -
v_call: TRBV5-6
j_call: TRBJ2-1
d_call: TRBD2
cdr3_nt: TGTGCCAGCAGCTTGGCGGGGGGAAAAGATGAGCAGTTATTC
cdr3_aa: CASSLAGGKDEQLF

clone_size: -
v_call: TRBV20-1
j_call: TRBJ1-2
d_call: -
cdr3_nt: TGCAGTACCAGGGTTTCGGCTAACTATGGCTACACCTTC
cdr3_aa: CSTRVSANYGYTF

clone_size: few
v_call: TRBV28
j_call: TRBJ2-3
d_call: TRBD2
cdr3_nt: TGTGCCAGCAGTTCTGGCGGGAGGGCCGCAGATACGCAGTATTTT
cdr3_aa: CASSSGGRAADTQYF

clone_size: many
v_call: TRBV12-3/TRBV12-4
j_call: TRBJ2-1
d_call: -
cdr3_nt: TGTGCCAGCAATAGGGGAATGGGGCTGGGACAATACAATGAGCAGTTCTTC
cdr3_aa: CASNRGMGLGQYNEQFF

clone_size: -
v_call: TRBV5-1
j_call: TRBJ2-5
d_call: -
cdr3_nt: TGCGCCAGCAGCTTGGGTGCCGTGTACCAAGAGACCCAGTACTTC
cdr3_aa: CASSLGAVYQETQYF

clone_size: many
v_call: TRBV7-2
j_call: TRBJ1-5
d_call: TRBD1
cdr3_nt: TGTGCCAGCAGCCCCGGACAGGGGGCCCGGCCCCAGCATTTT
cdr3_aa: CASSPGQGARPQHF

clone_size: few
v_call: TRBV4-3
j_call: TRBJ2-5
d_call: TRBD2
cdr3_nt: TGCGCCAGCAGCCAAGGGACTAGCGGGAGTGGGGAGACCCAGTACTTC
cdr3_aa: CASSQGTSGSGETQYF

clone_size: few
v_call: TRBV11-2
j_call: TRBJ2-3
d_call: -
cdr3_nt: TGTGCCAGCAGCTTAACAGGGAAAGATACGCAGTATTTT
cdr3_aa: CASSLTGKDTQYF

clone_size: few
v_call: TRBV7-2
j_call: TRBJ2-7
d_call: -
cdr3_nt: TGTGCCAGCAGCCCACATATGAGCTCCTACGAGCAGTACTTC
cdr3_aa: CASSPHMSSYEQYF

clone_size: -
v_call: TRBV12-3/TRBV12-4
j_call: TRBJ2-3
d_call: -
cdr3_nt: TGTGCCAGGAGGCCTCGGGGGGCCTCTAGCACAGATACGCAGTATTTT
cdr3_aa: CARRPRGASSTDTQYF

clone_size: few
v_call: TRBV29-1
j_call: TRBJ1-1
d_call: -
cdr3_nt: TGCAGCGTTTTTGGGGAGACTGAAGCTTTCTTT
cdr3_aa: CSVFGETEAFF

clone_size: few
v_call: TRBV4-2
j_call: TRBJ2-3
d_call: TRBD2
cdr3_nt: TGTGCCAGCAGCCAAGATGATAGCGGGAGAGGAAGGACAGATACGCAGTATTTT
cdr3_aa: CASSQDDSGRGRTDTQYF

clone_size: few
v_call: TRBV3-1
j_call: TRBJ1-2
d_call: -
cdr3_nt: TGTGCCAGCAGCCAGGGTTCTAACTATGGCTACACCTTC
cdr3_aa: CASSQGSNYGYTF

clone_size: few
v_call: TRBV20-1
j_call: TRBJ1-1
d_call: -
cdr3_nt: TGCAGTGCTAGAGGAACATCGAACACTGAAGCTTTCTTT
cdr3_aa: CSARGTSNTEAFF

clone_size: few
v_call: TRBV6-5
j_call: TRBJ1-2
d_call: -
cdr3_nt: TGTGCCAGCAGTTACGTATTCTATGGCTACACCTTC
cdr3_aa: CASSYVFYGYTF

clone_size: -
v_call: TRBV6-5
j_call: TRBJ2-1
d_call: -
cdr3_nt: TGTGCCAGCAGTTACCAGGGAGGTGTCAACAATGAGCAGTTCTTC
cdr3_aa: CASSYQGGVNNEQFF

clone_size: few
v_call: TRBV12-3/TRBV12-4
j_call: TRBJ1-2
d_call: -
cdr3_nt: TGTGCCAGCTGGGGAGTGGGGCAAAACTATGGCTACACCTTC
cdr3_aa: CASWGVGQNYGYTF

clone_size: few
v_call: TRBV7-2
j_call: TRBJ1-5
d_call: -
cdr3_nt: TGTGCCAGCAGCTTAGGTGGACAGAGTAGCAATCAGCCCCAGCATTTT
cdr3_aa: CASSLGGQSSNQPQHF

clone_size: few
v_call: TRBV6-2/TRBV6-3
j_call: TRBJ1-2
d_call: -
cdr3_nt: TGTGCCAGCAGTTCCTATAACTATGGCTACACCTTC
cdr3_aa: CASSSYNYGYTF

clone_size: few
v_call: TRBV5-1
j_call: TRBJ2-5
d_call: -
cdr3_nt: TGCGCCAGCAGCTTGACGACTAGGAGTCTAGAGACCCAGTACTTC
cdr3_aa: CASSLTTRSLETQYF

clone_size: many
v_call: TRBV6-2/TRBV6-3
j_call: TRBJ2-1
d_call: TRBD2
cdr3_nt: TGTGCCAGCACCCCAGTAGCGGGAGTTTCTGAGCAGTTCTTC
cdr3_aa: CASTPVAGVSEQFF

clone_size: many
v_call: TRBV11-2
j_call: TRBJ2-5
d_call: TRBD1
cdr3_nt: TGTGCCAGCAGCCTCTCGACAGGGTTTGGGCAAGAGACCCAGTACTTC
cdr3_aa: CASSLSTGFGQETQYF

clone_size: -
v_call: TRBV7-9
j_call: TRBJ2-7
d_call: TRBD2
cdr3_nt: TGTGCCAGCAGCTCGCCACCGACTAGCCCCGACCGAGGGGAGCAGTACTTC
cdr3_aa: CASSSPPTSPDRGEQYF

clone_size: many
v_call: TRBV28
j_call: TRBJ2-7
d_call: -
cdr3_nt: TGTGCCAGCAGTTTCGGTTCGGCAGCTTACTCCTACGAGCAGTACTTC
cdr3_aa: CASSFGSAAYSYEQYF

clone_size: -
v_call: TRBV28
j_call: TRBJ2-3
d_call: TRBD2
cdr3_nt: TGTGCCAGCAGGCCTTCGGGGGGGCCAGCAGATACGCAGTATTTT
cdr3_aa: CASRPSGGPADTQYF

clone_size: many
v_call: TRBV6-5
j_call: TRBJ1-6
d_call: -
cdr3_nt: TGTGCCAGCAGTTTCGTTAATTCACCCCTCCACTTT
cdr3_aa: CASSFVNSPLHF

clone_size: -
v_call: TRBV20-1
j_call: TRBJ2-7
d_call: TRBD1
cdr3_nt: TGCAGTGCTGACGGACAGGAAGCTGTATGGGAGCAGTACTTC
cdr3_aa: CSADGQEAVWEQYF

clone_size: few
v_call: TRBV7-2
j_call: TRBJ2-3
d_call: -
cdr3_nt: TGTGCCAGCAGCCCGGACAGCAACACAGATACGCAGTATTTT
cdr3_aa: CASSPDSNTDTQYF

clone_size: few
v_call: TRBV5-1
j_call: TRBJ2-1
d_call: -
cdr3_nt: TGCGCCAGCAGCTCACTAGTGGGTGAGCAGTTCTTC
cdr3_aa: CASSSLVGEQFF

clone_size: -
v_call: TRBV5-1
j_call: TRBJ2-7
d_call: -
cdr3_nt: TGCGCCAGCAGCTGGGGACGACCGTCCTACGAGCAGTACTTC
cdr3_aa: CASSWGRPSYEQYF

clone_size: few
v_call: TRBV12-3/TRBV12-4
j_call: TRBJ2-7
d_call: TRBD1
cdr3_nt: TGTGCCAGCAGCAACAGGGGCCCTAACACCTTC
cdr3_aa: CASSNRGPNTF

clone_size: -
v_call: TRBV6-2/TRBV6-3
j_call: TRBJ2-1
d_call: -
cdr3_nt: TGTGCCAGCAGTACAGGGATTCCCTACAATGAGCAGTTCTTC
cdr3_aa: CASSTGIPYNEQFF

clone_size: -
v_call: TRBV14
j_call: TRBJ2-1
d_call: -
cdr3_nt: TGTGCCAGCAGCCTCGCCCAGGTCGGACTAAACCAATACAATGAGCAGTTCTTC
cdr3_aa: CASSLAQVGLNQYNEQFF

clone_size: -
v_call: TRBV5-1
j_call: TRBJ2-1
d_call: TRBD2
cdr3_nt: TGCGCCAGCAGCTTTGCGGGAGTAAATGCGGCTGAGCAGTTCTTC
cdr3_aa: CASSFAGVNAAEQFF

clone_size: -
v_call: TRBV4-2
j_call: TRBJ2-1
d_call: TRBD2
cdr3_nt: TGTGCCAGCAGCCAAGGGTCAAGGCTAGCGGGAGCAGAATCCTACAATGAGCAGTTCTTC
cdr3_aa: CASSQGSRLAGAESYNEQFF

clone_size: few
v_call: TRBV7-2
j_call: TRBJ2-3
d_call: -
cdr3_nt: TGTGCCAGCAGCTTACGATCCACCCGCACAGATACGCAGTATTTT
cdr3_aa: CASSLRSTRTDTQYF

clone_size: few
v_call: TRBV20-1
j_call: TRBJ2-3
d_call: TRBD2
cdr3_nt: TGCAGTGCTAGTCAGCGGGGGCCGATTAGTACGCAGTATTTT
cdr3_aa: CSASQRGPISTQYF

clone_size: -
v_call: TRBV20-1
j_call: TRBJ2-3
d_call: -
cdr3_nt: TGCAGTGCTAGAGATCCCCCCCGGGGGATTCGGACAGATACGCAGTATTTT
cdr3_aa: CSARDPPRGIRTDTQYF

clone_size: few
v_call: TRBV29-1
j_call: TRBJ1-3
d_call: -
cdr3_nt: TGCAGCGTTGTAGGCAAGCCTGGAAACACCATATATTTT
cdr3_aa: CSVVGKPGNTIYF

clone_size: few
v_call: TRBV5-1
j_call: TRBJ2-4
d_call: -
cdr3_nt: TGCGCCAGCAGCTTGGATGGGGGGAACCCAAACATTCAGTACTTC
cdr3_aa: CASSLDGGNPNIQYF